Presented here are 25 T cell receptor beta chains from one specimen sequenced in a study of blood T cells in healthy people across ages (dated by TCRdb to about 2015). The library was generated by 5' RACE. Instrument used: Illumina HiSeq 2500. A second 7 to 11 cycle PCR used a sample-barcoded 5' primer and a J-beta primer mix. TCRdb took the public reads, trimmed them with fastp at Q25, ran MiXCR for clone calling and kept in-frame beta chains. Rows are combined by CDR3 protein, so each entry shows the most common genes and DNA. The sample table shows 800,000 to 950,000 distinct CDR3 sequences, and roughly 28% are seen once. Roughly 10% of the sample is in the top ten clones. The data were also submitted as part of a second study, on T cells of mothers and their children.

Sample: blood. These receptors were obtained from a woman in her forties in good health.

This chain uses TRBV20-1 with TRBJ2-1; 10 nucleotides align to TRBD2. V was clipped by 3 bases and J by 6 bases; unmatched bases: 8. CDR1 DFQATT and CDR2 SNEGSKA come from the germline V gene (reference sequence). The CDR3 covers 15 residues. In DNA, the CDR3 is TGCAGTGCTAGCTCTCTAGCGGGGGCCTGCAATGAGCAGTTCTTC. Translation: CSASSLAGACNEQFF.

This clonotype was seen ten or more times. The chain employs TRBV5-1 and TRBJ2-5; 7 nucleotides agree with TRBD2. From germline, CDR1 is SGHRS and CDR2 YFSETQ. The CDR3 length is 13 residues. The V and J ends lost 4 bases and 4 bases, in that order; junction bases with no gene match: 4. The CDR3 DNA is TGCGCCAGCAGCAGCGGGGTGGCAGAGACCCAGTACTTC. This translates into CASSSGVAETQYF.

The chain uses TRBV20-1 and TRBJ1-5; D remains ambiguous. Germline V lookup: CDR1 DFQATT, CDR2 SNEGSKA (reference sequence). V was trimmed by 2 bases and J by 4 bases, leaving 9 bases between them. The CDR3 contains 13 residues. The CDR3 reads CSARSHSNQPQHF. As DNA, the CDR3 is TGCAGTGCTAGAAGTCATTCAAATCAGCCCCAGCATTTT.

Turning to this clonotype: A much larger clone lies one base from this, so it may be a read error. The chain is built from TRBV12-3 or TRBV12-4 and TRBJ2-1; D is perhaps TRBD2 (5 bases). CDR3 length: 13 residues. V shed 3 bases and J shed 9 bases, with 12 bases lying between them. CDR3 loop: CASSLREWSEQFF. The CDR3 nucleotides are TGTGCCAGCAGTTTGAGGGAATGGAGTGAGCAGTTCTTC.

The sample holds a few counts of this clonotype. DNA of the CDR3: TGTGCCAGCAGCGTATATAGCGGGGGTGGAGATACGCAGTATTTT. Translation: CASSVYSGGGDTQYF. V gene TRBV7-2 combines with J gene TRBJ2-3; TRBD2 matches 9 bases. V trimming: 5 bases; J trimming: 5 bases; junction bases outside the gene matches: 8. CDR1 is SGHTA, CDR2 FQGNSA, per germline. The CDR3 has 15 amino acids. Using reference TRBV7-2 and TRBJ2-3 for the parts outside the CDR3, the full variable domain is GAGVSQSPSNKVTEKGKDVELRCDPISGHTALYWYRQSLGQGLEFLIYFQGNSAPDKSGLPSDRFSAERTGGSVSTLTIQRTQQEDSAVYLCASSVYSGGGDTQYFGPGTRLTVL.

The J gene is TRBJ2-2, the V gene TRBV12-3 or TRBV12-4; TRBD1 aligns across 8 bases. CDR3 size: 16 residues. V lost 1 base to trimming and J lost 6 bases; unmatched junction nucleotides: 7. CDR3 region: CASSLGQGNFAGELFF. CDR3 DNA: TGTGCCAGCAGTTTAGGACAGGGGAATTTTGCCGGGGAGCTGTTTTTT.

A word on this clonotype: A single base separates this from a much larger clone, so it may be a read error. The V gene is TRBV7-2, the J gene TRBJ2-1; D is perhaps TRBD1 or TRBD2 (5 bases each). The CDR3 length is 15 residues. Germline lookup yields CDR1 SGHTA and CDR2 FQGNSA. DNA of the CDR3: TGTGCCAGCAGCCTCCGGGACCAATCCTACAATGAGCAGTGCTTC. It translates to CASSLRDQSYNEQCF.

There are a few counts of this clonotype. This rearrangement joins TRBV7-2 to TRBJ2-5; D may be TRBD1 or TRBD2 (7 bases each). Trimming took 2 bases from V and 1 from J, leaving 26 bases between them. CDR1 is SGHTA, CDR2 FQGNSA, per germline. The CDR3 spans 20 residues. Here the CDR3 DNA reads TGTGCCAGCAGCTTATCCCCCGGGACTCCTCCCAGGGGGGGCCAAGAGACCCAGTACTTC. Its protein is CASSLSPGTPPRGGQETQYF. Supplemented by reference TRBV7-2 and TRBJ2-5, the full variable domain reads GAGVSQSPSNKVTEKGKDVELRCDPISGHTALYWYRQSLGQGLEFLIYFQGNSAPDKSGLPSDRFSAERTGGSVSTLTIQRTQQEDSAVYLCASSLSPGTPPRGGQETQYFGPGTRLLVL.

This clonotype was picked up many times. This rearrangement joins TRBV3-1 to TRBJ2-5; maybe TRBD2 (7 bases). Trimming shortened V by 4 bases and J by 5 bases, and 11 bases separated the two germline ends. Germline V lookup: CDR1 LGHDT, CDR2 YNNKEL (reference sequence). CDR3 length: 13 residues. The CDR3 bases are TGTGCCAGCAGCCTCCGGGGGGCGGAGACCCAGTACTTC. This gives the protein CASSLRGAETQYF.

Comments on this clonotype: Relative to the germline gene, one junction end is altered; a read error may explain this. The gene calls are TRBV12-3 or TRBV12-4 and TRBJ2-3; D is undetermined. This CDR3 has 17 amino acids. The CDR3 region has the DNA TGTGCCAGCAGTTTGCCAGTCGGCTGGGCAACAACAGATGCGCAGTATTTT. This codes for CASSLPVGWATTDAQYF.

This clonotype came up many times. The chain carries TRBV5-1 and TRBJ2-7, with D hard to call. Germline V gene data show CDR1 as SGHRS and CDR2 as YFSETQ. The CDR3 is 15 residues long. Trimming took 0 bases from V and 2 from J, leaving 12 bases between them. The CDR3 coding sequence is TGCGCCAGCAGCTTGGTTCCAGGCCCCACCTACGAGCAGTACTTC. Translating it yields CASSLVPGPTYEQYF.

This clonotype has more than one count but fewer than ten. V gene TRBV9 combines with J gene TRBJ2-7; D may match TRBD1 or TRBD2 (5 bases each). Germline V gene sequence: CDR1 SGDLS, CDR2 YYNGEE. V lost 3 bases to trimming and J lost 0 bases, with 10 bases between them. The CDR3 runs to 14 residues. CDR3 in DNA: TGTGCCAGCAGCGATGGGACGGCCTCCTACGAGCAGTACTTC. The encoded protein is CASSDGTASYEQYF.

The sample holds many counts of this clonotype. Its ends do not fully match the called genes, so a read error is possible. The rearrangement links TRBV29-1 to TRBJ1-2, with D possibly TRBD1 on 5 matching bases. Germline V gives CDR1 SQVTM, CDR2 ANQGSEA. The CDR3 has 13 residues. CDR3 sequence: CSVAPGFNYGYTF. CDR3 DNA sequence: TGCAGCGTCGCCCCAGGGTTTAACTACGGCTACACCTTC. Using reference TRBV29-1 and TRBJ1-2 for the parts outside the CDR3, the full variable domain is SAVISQKPSRDICQRGTSLTIQCQVDSQVTMMFWYRQQPGQSLTLIATANQGSEATYESGFVIDKFPISRPNLTFSTLTVSNMSPEDSSIYLCSVAPGFNYGYTFGSGTRLTVV.

The rearrangement uses TRBV30 and TRBJ2-5; either TRBD1 or TRBD2 may supply D (5 bases each). The CDR3 length is 14 residues. Trimming removed 5 bases at V and 1 base at J, with 14 bases between. CDR1 is GTSNPN and CDR2 is SVGIG in the germline V gene (reference sequence). The chain's CDR3 is CAWDTTGGQETQYF. Here the CDR3 DNA reads TGTGCCTGGGACACTACTGGGGGCCAAGAGACCCAGTACTTC.

This clonotype was picked up many times. V is TRBV5-1 and J is TRBJ2-7; D possibly corresponds to TRBD1 (6 bases). V lost 0 bases, J lost 0 bases, and 13 bases lay in between. CDR1 and CDR2 from the germline V gene are SGHRS and YFSETQ. This CDR3 has 16 amino acids. This chain's CDR3 is CASSLAARGPSYEQYF. CDR3 sequence (DNA): TGCGCCAGCAGCTTGGCCGCCAGGGGCCCCTCCTACGAGCAGTACTTC.

This chain joins TRBV12-3 or TRBV12-4 and TRBJ2-3; TRBD2 aligns across 13 bases. V lost 0 bases and J lost 5; bases outside the gene matches: 8. CDR3 length: 18 residues. The CDR3 DNA reads TGTGCCAGCAGTTTAGCCGGACTAGCGGGGGATAGGAGAGATACGCAGTATTTT. This translates into CASSLAGLAGDRRDTQYF.

This chain connects TRBV9 to TRBJ1-1, with D perhaps TRBD1 (5 bases). Germline CDR1 reads SGDLS; CDR2 reads YYNGEE. The CDR3 sequence is 14 residues long. Trimming pared 0 bases from V and 1 base from J, leaving 7 bases between. CDR3 nucleotides: TGTGCCAGCAGCGTAGGGACAACGAACACTGAAGCTTTCTTT. It yields the protein CASSVGTTNTEAFF. Looking up the rest from reference TRBV9 and TRBJ1-1 gives the full variable domain: DSGVTQTPKHLITATGQRVTLRCSPRSGDLSVYWYQQSLDQGLQFLIQYYNGEERAKGNILERFSAQQFPDLHSELNLSSLELGDSALYFCASSVGTTNTEAFFGQGTRLTVV.

This clonotype was detected once. A much larger clone sits a single nucleotide away, making a read error possible. The rearrangement uses TRBV12-3 or TRBV12-4 and TRBJ2-4; a weak D match, TRBD2 (5 bases). TRBJ2-7 explains the end of the DNA better; the J call may be wrong. The CDR3 has 14 amino acids. The CDR3 loop reads CVSSLVDFGYEQYF. The DNA of the CDR3 is TGTGTCAGCAGTTTAGTGGACTTTGGTTACGAGCAGTACTTC.

The table lists this clonotype with a few counts. This rearrangement joins TRBV30 to TRBJ1-1; D possibly corresponds to TRBD1 (5 bases). Trimming removed 4 bases at V and 1 base at J, with 16 bases between. The CDR3 loop spans 15 amino acids. The germline V gene has CDR1 GTSNPN and CDR2 SVGIG (reference sequence). This CDR3 reads CAWIPSTGKNTEAFF. The CDR3 nucleotides read TGTGCCTGGATTCCTTCCACAGGAAAGAACACTGAAGCTTTCTTT. Full variable domain (missing parts from reference TRBV30 and TRBJ1-1): SQTIHQWPATLVQPVGSPLSLECTVEGTSNPNLYWYRQAAGRGLQLLFYSVGIGQISSEVPQNLSASRPQDRQFILSSKKLLLSDSGFYLCAWIPSTGKNTEAFFGQGTRLTVV.

In its sample, this clonotype was seen a few times. The chain links TRBV28 to TRBJ2-1, with 13 bases identical to TRBD2. The CDR3 spans 17 residues. Germline V gene lookup returns CDR1 MDHEN and CDR2 SYDVKM. The junction had 8 bases not matched to a gene; V was cut back by 4 bases and J by 5 bases. The CDR3 DNA reads TGTGCCAGCAGTTCCCGGACTAGCGGGGGCCAGAACAATGAGCAGTTCTTC. It codes for CASSSRTSGGQNNEQFF.

This clonotype was observed a few times. This chain joins TRBV24-1 and TRBJ2-1; the D gene is possibly TRBD1 (6 bases). Germline V lookup: CDR1 KGHDR, CDR2 SFDVKD. The CDR3 has 15 amino acids. The V and J ends lost 9 bases and 3 bases respectively, with 17 bases between them. The CDR3 bases are TGTGCCACCCGCCCAGGGGCAGGGCACTACAATGAGCAGTTCTTC. It encodes CATRPGAGHYNEQFF.

The V call is TRBV5-1, the J call TRBJ1-5; D not resolved. Trimming took 0 bases from V and 7 from J, leaving 11 bases between them. CDR3 size: 14 residues. CDR1 and CDR2 from the germline V gene are SGHRS and YFSETQ. The CDR3 sequence is CASSLESGSQPQHF. The CDR3 DNA is TGCGCCAGCAGCTTGGAGTCGGGGTCGCAGCCCCAGCATTTT.

The sample holds many counts of this clonotype. The chain links TRBV29-1 to TRBJ1-1; maybe TRBD1 (6 bases). Trimming cost V 3 bases and J 1 base, with 9 bases left between them. Germline lookup yields CDR1 SQVTM and CDR2 ANQGSEA. The CDR3 loop spans 13 amino acids. The CDR3 region is CSVDRGRNTEAFF. Here the CDR3 DNA reads TGCAGCGTTGATCGGGGGCGGAACACTGAAGCTTTCTTT.

In this sample, this clonotype turned up a few times. The chain is built from TRBV15 and TRBJ1-1; D gene unclear. V lost 1 base to trimming and J lost 9 bases, with 9 bases between them. Germline CDR1 LNHNV, CDR2 YYDKDF (reference sequence). CDR3 length: 12 residues. CDR3 protein: CATSRGERQAFF. For the CDR3, the DNA is TGTGCCACCAGCAGAGGTGAGAGGCAAGCTTTCTTT. The variable domain in full, completed from reference TRBV15 and TRBJ1-1, reads DAMVIQNPRYQVTQFGKPVTLSCSQTLNHNVMYWYQQKSSQAPKLLFHYYDKDFNNEADTPDNFQSRRPNTSFCFLDIRSPGLGDTAMYLCATSRGERQAFFGQGTRLTVV.

In its sample, this clonotype was seen many times. The J gene is TRBJ2-5, the V gene TRBV28; D is unresolved. V was shortened by 2 bases and J by 2 bases, with 9 bases between the two germline ends. In germline, CDR1 is MDHEN, CDR2 SYDVKM. There are 14 residues in the CDR3. The CDR3 nucleotides read TGTGCCAGCAGTTTAAAAGAGTTTCAAGAGACCCAGTACTTC. Translating it yields CASSLKEFQETQYF.